This TCR beta chain was identified during a study of blood T cell repertoires in COVID-19. At the level of the study: Sites across the United States, Italy and Spain contributed samples from acute and convalescent COVID-19. From T cells, B-cell-depleted T cells, or PBMCs came the material, which was cDNA or gDNA.

Trimming removed 3 bases from V and 3 bases from J; junction bases left unmatched: 2. Germline assignment: CDR1 SGHRS and CDR2 YFSETQ. CDR3 length: 14 amino acids. Authors' methods: Cell counts per sample came from amplifying reference gene primers. Profiling relied on immunoSEQ multiplex PCR, and the TCRdb table lists in-frame clones only, not all of them. That table furnishes V, J and clone size, whereas the DNA furnished D and trimming. The sample yields over 75,000 clones, approximately 90% seen once. V gene TRBV5-1 combines with J gene TRBJ2-7; TRBD2 aligns across 11 bases. The receptor's source is a human donor with active COVID-19. The donor label of this sample is uncertain. The sequenced sample consisted of peripheral blood. CDR3 nucleotides: TGCGCCAGCAGCTCCGGGACTAGCGGCTACGAGCAGTACTTC. It is translated as CASSSGTSGYEQYF.